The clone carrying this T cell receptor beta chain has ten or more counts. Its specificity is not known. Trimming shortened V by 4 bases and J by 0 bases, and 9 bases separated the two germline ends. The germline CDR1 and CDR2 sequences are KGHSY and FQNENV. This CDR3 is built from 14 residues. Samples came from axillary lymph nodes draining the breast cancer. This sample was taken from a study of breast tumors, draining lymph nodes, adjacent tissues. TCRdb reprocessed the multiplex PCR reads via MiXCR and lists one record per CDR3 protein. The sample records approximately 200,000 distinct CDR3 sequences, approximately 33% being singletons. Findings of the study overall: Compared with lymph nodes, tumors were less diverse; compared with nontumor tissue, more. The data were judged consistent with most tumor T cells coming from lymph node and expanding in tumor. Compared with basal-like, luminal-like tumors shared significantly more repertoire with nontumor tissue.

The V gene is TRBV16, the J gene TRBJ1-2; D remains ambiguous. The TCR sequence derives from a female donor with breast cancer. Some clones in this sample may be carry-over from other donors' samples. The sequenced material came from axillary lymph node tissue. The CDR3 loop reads CASSPPPPNYGYTF. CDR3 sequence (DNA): TGTGCCAGCAGCCCACCGCCACCTAACTATGGCTACACCTTC.